The rows below give T cell receptor beta chains drawn from one sample of a study of cytomegalovirus exposure and HLA in healthy donors. Some clones are missing from TCRdb's copy, which holds only in-frame ones; the method was immunoSEQ multiplex PCR. The repertoire consists of a few hundred thousand clones, with about four fifths occurring once and the leading ten covering approximately 2%. Sequenced material: PBMCs. The receptors originated from a woman in her forties in good health and CMV-seropositive. CDR3s include the opening cysteine and the closing phenylalanine or tryptophan. A D gene is named only where the DNA matches it firmly. The size of a clone is reported for some rows only, either as once, few or many, or as a class for expanded clones.

cdr3_length	d_call	v_call	j_call	clone_size	cdr3_aa	cdr3_nt
17	TRBD1	TRBV7-9	TRBJ2-7	-	CASSLREGQGPSYEQYF	TGTGCCAGCAGCTTGAGAGAGGGACAGGGCCCCTCCTACGAGCAGTACTTC
13	-	TRBV19	TRBJ2-7	once	CASSQGRGYEQYF	TGTGCCAGTAGTCAGGGGAGAGGCTACGAGCAGTACTTC
13	-	TRBV5-5	TRBJ1-2	few	CASSLEGNYGYTF	TGTGCCAGCAGCTTGGAGGGGAACTATGGCTACACCTTC
16	TRBD2	TRBV6-4	TRBJ2-2	-	CASSLLAGGDPGELFF	TGTGCCAGCAGCCTCCTAGCGGGTGGAGACCCCGGGGAGCTGTTTTTT
14	TRBD2	TRBV6-1	TRBJ2-7	-	CASSEGRGSYEQYF	TGTGCCAGCAGTGAAGGGCGCGGGAGCTACGAGCAGTACTTC
13	TRBD1	TRBV10-3	TRBJ1-2	once	CAATGTANYGYTF	TGTGCCGCCACCGGGACAGCCAACTATGGCTACACCTTC
19	TRBD2	TRBV7-9	TRBJ2-1	once	CASSRRQTSGRDFNNEQFF	TGTGCCAGCAGCCGACGCCAGACTAGCGGGAGGGATTTCAACAATGAGCAGTTCTTC
14	-	TRBV28	TRBJ2-1	-	CASSLSIGANEQFF	TGTGCCAGCAGTTTATCCATCGGAGCCAATGAGCAGTTCTTC
14	-	TRBV28	TRBJ1-5	-	CASSLAQAGQPQHF	-
15	-	TRBV7-2	TRBJ2-7	-	CASSLAISLGNEQYF	TGTGCCAGCAGCTTAGCGATAAGTCTAGGAAACGAGCAGTACTTC
14	-	TRBV10-3	TRBJ1-5	-	CAINPGNSNQPQHF	TGTGCCATCAATCCAGGCAATAGCAATCAGCCCCAGCATTTT
14	TRBD2	TRBV19	TRBJ2-3	-	CASSIMRESDTQYF	TGTGCCAGTAGTATTATGCGGGAGTCAGATACGCAGTATTTT
16	TRBD1	TRBV28	TRBJ2-7	-	CASSFMVGTGYYEQYF	TGTGCCAGCAGTTTCATGGTTGGGACAGGGTACTACGAGCAGTACTTC
12	-	TRBV5-1	TRBJ2-3	-	CASSLTPDTQYF	TGCGCCAGCAGCTTGACTCCAGATACGCAGTATTTT
15	TRBD1	TRBV19	TRBJ1-1	-	CASSTRTGYDTEAFF	TGTGCCAGTAGTACCCGGACAGGGTACGACACTGAAGCTTTCTTT
12	-	TRBV7-2	TRBJ1-1	-	CASSLGGLEAFF	TGTGCCAGCAGCTTAGGGGGACTTGAAGCTTTCTTT
14	TRBD1	TRBV30	TRBJ2-3	-	CAWSVTGGTDTQYF	TGTGCCTGGAGTGTGACAGGGGGAACAGATACGCAGTATTTT
15	TRBD1	TRBV28	TRBJ1-2	few	CASSHKDRGANGYTF	TGTGCCAGCAGCCATAAGGACAGGGGGGCGAATGGCTACACCTTC
15	TRBD2	TRBV9	TRBJ2-7	-	CASGVGSGRAYEQYF	TGTGCCAGCGGCGTAGGTAGCGGGAGGGCCTACGAGCAGTACTTC
16	TRBD1	TRBV6-5	TRBJ1-2	-	CASSLGTGGLNYGYTF	TGTGCCAGCAGTTTAGGGACAGGGGGACTTAACTATGGCTACACCTTC
11	-	TRBV7-2	TRBJ2-1	-	CASRVSDEQFF	TGTGCCAGCAGAGTATCGGATGAGCAGTTCTTC
15	-	TRBV6-5	TRBJ1-6	-	CASSPGLNYNSPLHF	TGTGCCAGCAGTCCAGGGCTGAACTATAATTCACCCCTCCACTTT
15	-	TRBV5-1	TRBJ2-1	-	CASSLAASSYNEQFF	TGCGCCAGCAGCTTGGCAGCGAGCTCCTACAATGAGCAGTTCTTC
13	TRBD1	TRBV25-1	TRBJ2-7	-	CASGTGGSYEQYF	TGTGCCAGCGGAACAGGGGGCTCCTACGAGCAGTACTTC
14	-	TRBV28	TRBJ1-3	-	CASSVTASGNTIYF	TGTGCCAGCAGCGTGACAGCCTCTGGAAACACCATATATTTT
14	-	TRBV7-2	TRBJ1-2	-	CASSRGGGDYGYTF	TGTGCCAGCAGTCGGGGGGGCGGGGACTATGGCTACACCTTC
12	-	TRBV11-3	TRBJ1-1	once	CASSLDPAEAFF	TGTGCCAGCAGCTTAGATCCGGCTGAAGCTTTCTTT